This T cell receptor beta chain was recovered during a study of control samples from healthy donors and cancer patients. The repertoire was sequenced with immunoSEQ multiplex PCR; TCRdb's copy has only in-frame clones and lacks some. The table shows over 80,000 clones, with more than 75% occurring only once. Worth noting for this clone: Different DNA sequences within this sample yield the same CDR3.

CDR3 length equals 12 residues. The V gene lost 3 bases and the J gene lost 6 bases, with 6 bases spanning the gap. Material for sequencing was blood. The TCR sequence derives from a man aged 60-69 years in good health. The V call is TRBV12-3 or TRBV12-4, the J call TRBJ2-1; perhaps TRBD2 as D (6 bases). The CDR3 is CASSLGGNEQFF. In nucleotides, the CDR3 is TGTGCCAGCAGTTTGGGGGGCAATGAGCAGTTCTTC.